The sequence of this TCR beta chain was determined in a study of control samples from healthy donors and cancer patients. Sequenced by immunoSEQ multiplex PCR; TCRdb stores in-frame clones only, minus some. This table holds 20,000 to 30,000 clones, roughly 90% found once. Between the trimmed V and J ends, which lost 0 bases and 0 bases, there was a span of 6 bases. The CDR3 is 14 amino acids. Germline V lookup: CDR1 SGHAT, CDR2 FQDESV (reference sequence). Sequencing input: PBMCs. The sequence derives from a man aged 45 to 65 with lung cancer. The V and J genes are TRBV11-1 and TRBJ2-7; no definite D call. The CDR3 here is CASSLAKGSYEQYF. CDR3 in DNA: TGTGCCAGCAGCTTAGCAAAGGGCTCCTACGAGCAGTACTTC.